A single sample gave rise to the 29 T cell receptor beta chains below, sequenced in a study of blood T cell repertoires in COVID-19. Libraries were prepared by immunoSEQ multiplex PCR; TCRdb keeps only in-frame clonotypes and omits some of them. Of 70,000 to 80,000 clones in the sample, about 86% were seen once. The sample taken for sequencing was peripheral blood. All receptors derive from a human donor in a cohort sampled during active COVID-19.

The chain uses TRBV16 and TRBJ1-2, with D unclear. This CDR3 spans 14 amino acids. V lost 0 bases and J lost 1, with 6 bases in between. Germline loops: CDR1 KGHSY, CDR2 FQNENV. The CDR3 sequence: CASSQSADNYGYTF. CDR3 DNA sequence: TGTGCCAGCAGCCAATCGGCCGATAACTATGGCTACACCTTC. Based on the CDR3 plus reference TRBV16 and TRBJ1-2, the full variable domain is GEEVAQTPKHLVRGEGQKAKLYCAPIKGHSYVFWYQQVLKNEFKFLISFQNENVFDETGMPKERFSAKCLPNSPCSLEIQATKLEDSAVYFCASSQSADNYGYTFGSGTRLTVV.

This chain joins TRBV18 and TRBJ1-1; 7 nucleotides line up with TRBD1. Trimming removed 1 base from V and 5 bases from J; junction bases left unmatched: 4. The CDR3 consists of 14 residues. Germline-derived CDR1 and CDR2 are KGHSH and LQKENI. Here the CDR3 reads CASSPQGAPTEAFF. The DNA for the CDR3 is TGTGCCAGCTCACCACAGGGGGCGCCGACTGAAGCTTTCTTT.

The chain is built from TRBV7-2 and TRBJ1-6, with D hard to call. Trimming stripped 1 base from V and 5 bases from J, with 12 bases between. Germline assignment: CDR1 SGHTA and CDR2 FQGNSA. The CDR3 covers 16 residues. CDR3 bases: TGTGCCAGCAGCTTAGTAACGGGAAGGAATAATTCACCCCTCCACTTT. This codes for CASSLVTGRNNSPLHF.

This clone was recorded only once. V gene TRBV7-9 combines with J gene TRBJ2-7; 8 bases fit TRBD1. The length of the CDR3 is 16 residues. The trim removed 1 base at V and 0 bases at J, leaving 5 bases unmatched. CDR1 is SEHNR, CDR2 FQNEAQ, per germline (reference sequence). CDR3: CASSLGDRRSSYEQYF. The CDR3 coding sequence is TGTGCCAGCAGCTTAGGGGACAGGCGAAGCTCCTACGAGCAGTACTTC.

The sample holds a few counts of this clone. The V gene is TRBV28, the J gene TRBJ1-1, with D perhaps matching TRBD1 (5 bases). CDR3 length: 15 residues. Germline V gene data show CDR1 as MDHEN and CDR2 as SYDVKM. Trimming removed 5 bases at V and 1 base at J, with 14 bases between. The CDR3 bases are TGTGCCAGCAGTCGTATCATGGACAAGAACACTGAAGCTTTCTTT. Protein sequence: CASSRIMDKNTEAFF. Drawing the rest from reference TRBV28 and TRBJ1-1, the complete variable domain is DVKVTQSSRYLVKRTGEKVFLECVQDMDHENMFWYRQDPGLGLRLIYFSYDVKMKEKGDIPEGYSVSREKKERFSLILESASTNQTSMYLCASSRIMDKNTEAFFGQGTRLTVV.

CDR3 loop: CASSASRRGEAFF. The CDR3 DNA is TGTGCCAGCAGCGCCTCACGCCGGGGTGAAGCTTTCTTT. The chain recombines TRBV9 with TRBJ1-1; D is unresolved. The V and J ends lost 3 bases and 7 bases respectively, with 13 bases between them. CDR1 is SGDLS and CDR2 is YYNGEE in the germline V gene. The CDR3 consists of 13 residues.

This rearrangement joins TRBV18 to TRBJ2-7; tentative D call: TRBD1 (6 bases). The ends were cut back, 4 bases at V and 3 bases at J, with 13 bases in the middle. The germline CDR1 and CDR2 sequences are KGHSH and LQKENI. The CDR3 contains 14 residues. CDR3 bases: TGTGCCAGCTCACTCGCGGAAGGGGGCTACGAGCAGTACTTC. This sequence encodes CASSLAEGGYEQYF.

This clone was detected only once. The chain joins TRBV2 to TRBJ2-2, with D maybe TRBD2 (7 bases). V dropped 11 bases and J dropped 4 bases, with 17 bases sitting between them. CDR3 size: 14 residues. Germline lookup yields CDR1 SNHLY and CDR2 FYNNEI. The CDR3 reads CAQGREGVTGELFF. CDR3 DNA sequence: TGTGCCCAGGGCAGGGAGGGGGTCACCGGGGAGCTGTTTTTT.

This rearrangement joins TRBV6-5 to TRBJ1-4, with D maybe TRBD1 (5 bases). The CDR3 contains 14 residues. V gave up 6 bases and J gave up 2 bases, with 10 bases separating them. The V gene's germline CDR1 is MNHEY and CDR2 SVGAGI. In nucleotides, the CDR3 is TGTGCCAGCAGCAGGGATCTCACTAATGAAAAACTGTTTTTT. It yields the protein CASSRDLTNEKLFF.

With respect to this clone: Sequence at one end of the junction differs from germline and may be a read error. DNA of the CDR3: TGTGCCAGCAGCTTAGAGACAGGGTCGGGTGGCCACACCTTC. Encoded protein: CASSLETGSGGHTF. The chain recombines TRBV7-9 with TRBJ1-2; 7 positions match TRBD1. CDR3 length equals 14 residues. The germline CDR1 and CDR2 sequences are SEHNR and FQNEAQ (reference sequence).

The chain carries TRBV6-6 and TRBJ2-3, with 7 nucleotides matching TRBD1. The CDR3 runs to 16 residues. Trimming removed 2 bases from V and 4 bases from J; junction bases left unmatched: 9. CDR1 is MNHNY, CDR2 SVGAGI, per germline (reference sequence). CDR3 sequence (DNA): TGTGCCAGCAGTTACCCAAGGGACAGCTACGCAGATACGCAGTATTTT. Residues: CASSYPRDSYADTQYF.

The gene calls are TRBV9 and TRBJ2-1; the match to TRBD1 covers 7 bases. Germline-derived CDR1 and CDR2 are SGDLS and YYNGEE. CDR3 length equals 15 residues. J gave up 4 bases and V 0 bases, and 4 bases lay outside the gene matches. CDR3 loop: CASSVEGTEYNEQFF. The CDR3 DNA follows: TGTGCCAGCAGCGTAGAAGGGACAGAGTACAATGAGCAGTTCTTC.

This clone was seen a few times. V and J are TRBV6-2 or TRBV6-3 and TRBJ1-1; 9 bases line up with TRBD1. The trim removed 6 bases at V and 4 bases at J, leaving 33 bases unmatched. The V gene's germline CDR1 is MNHEY and CDR2 SVGEGT. This CDR3 contains 23 residues. The CDR3: CASSQMPRAVTLWDRVGGTEAFF. Here the CDR3 DNA reads TGTGCCAGCAGCCAAATGCCGAGAGCTGTAACATTGTGGGACAGGGTTGGGGGCACTGAAGCTTTCTTT.

This CDR3 reads CASYRGEGNTEAFF. For the CDR3, the DNA is TGTGCCAGCTATCGGGGGGAAGGGAACACTGAAGCTTTCTTT. This chain joins TRBV5-4 and TRBJ1-1; the D gene is possibly TRBD1 (5 bases). The V end was cut by 7 bases, the J end by 1 base, with 14 bases between. The CDR3 consists of 14 residues. Germline V gives CDR1 SGHNT, CDR2 YYREEE (reference sequence).

J is TRBJ2-7 and V is TRBV2, with D perhaps matching TRBD1 (6 bases). This CDR3 comprises 15 residues. The V end lost 4 bases, the J end lost 0 bases, and 13 bases lay between the germline ends. CDR1 is SNHLY, CDR2 FYNNEI, per germline. CDR3 amino acids: CASSGRTAVSYEQYF. As DNA, the CDR3 is TGTGCCAGCAGTGGTAGGACAGCTGTCTCCTACGAGCAGTACTTC.

The table lists this clone with a few counts. The chain is built from TRBV19 and TRBJ1-5, with 7 bases aligning to TRBD1. Germline lookup yields CDR1 LNHDA and CDR2 SQIVND (reference sequence). CDR3 length equals 14 residues. The trim removed 4 bases at V and 5 bases at J, leaving 5 bases unmatched. The CDR3 region is CASSTRDSYQPQHF. CDR3 nucleotide sequence: TGTGCCAGTAGTACCCGGGACAGCTATCAGCCCCAGCATTTT.

The V and J genes are TRBV27 and TRBJ2-3; D is perhaps TRBD1 (6 bases). Germline V lookup: CDR1 MNHEY, CDR2 SMNVEV (reference sequence). Trimming removed 2 bases at V and 0 bases at J, with 15 bases between. This CDR3 region has 17 residues. CDR3 DNA: TGTGCCAGCAGTTTACCCATAAGGGACATTAGCACAGATACGCAGTATTTT. This translates into CASSLPIRDISTDTQYF.

The rearrangement uses TRBV28 and TRBJ2-2; 7 bases are shared with TRBD1. The germline CDR1 and CDR2 sequences are MDHEN and SYDVKM. CDR3 size: 15 residues. Losses at the gene ends were 6 bases for V and 2 bases for J; bases not matched to a gene: 6. CDR3 region: CASRSGQYNTGELFF. CDR3 DNA sequence: TGTGCCAGCAGATCGGGACAGTACAACACCGGGGAGCTGTTTTTT.

Only one count was recorded for this clone. This sequence joins TRBV27 and TRBJ2-3, with 7 bases fitting TRBD2. Germline assignment: CDR1 MNHEY and CDR2 SMNVEV (reference sequence). The trim removed 10 bases at V and 1 base at J, leaving 11 bases unmatched. The CDR3 contains 15 residues. The CDR3 reads CATSSGGFGTDTQYF. CDR3 coding DNA: TGTGCCACCTCATCCGGGGGGTTCGGCACAGATACGCAGTATTTT.

This clone is a singleton in its sample. The chain links TRBV27 to TRBJ2-7; tentative D call: TRBD2 (5 bases). The CDR3 totals 13 residues. The germline CDR1 and CDR2 sequences are MNHEY and SMNVEV (reference sequence). V dropped 5 bases and J dropped 3 bases, with 11 bases sitting between them. CDR3 in DNA: TGTGCCAGCAGTATCGGACGGGACTACGAGCAGTACTTC. This sequence encodes CASSIGRDYEQYF.

The V and J genes are TRBV2 and TRBJ2-5; possible D gene TRBD2, 5 bases. CDR3 size: 13 residues. V lost 3 bases and J lost 5, with 10 bases in between. CDR1 is SNHLY, CDR2 FYNNEI, per germline. This CDR3 reads CASSDDYVETQYF. CDR3 nucleotides: TGTGCCAGCAGTGATGACTATGTGGAGACCCAGTACTTC.

The rearrangement links TRBV7-2 to TRBJ2-7, with TRBD2 matching 7 bases. The V and J ends lost 1 base and 5 bases, in that order; junction bases with no gene match: 5. This CDR3 is 14 amino acids long. Germline CDR1 and CDR2: SGHTA and FQGNSA. The CDR3 is CASSLGLADHEQYF. The CDR3 bases are TGTGCCAGCAGCTTAGGCCTAGCGGACCACGAGCAGTACTTC.

The chain is built from TRBV9 and TRBJ2-1, with TRBD2 matching 13 bases. CDR1 and CDR2 (germline): SGDLS, YYNGEE. This CDR3 has 16 residues. V lost 3 bases, J lost 5 bases, and 5 bases stayed unmatched. This CDR3 reads CASSAGTSGTNNEQFF. Here the CDR3 DNA reads TGTGCCAGCAGCGCAGGGACTAGCGGGACCAACAATGAGCAGTTCTTC.

The chain uses TRBV3-1 (or the pseudogene TRBV3-2) and TRBJ1-2; TRBD1 matches 8 bases. V shed 0 bases and J 2 bases; nucleotides not matched to a gene: 2. This CDR3 spans 15 amino acids. The germline V gene encodes CDR1 LGHDT and CDR2 YNNKEL (reference sequence). The CDR3 sequence: CASSQETGVNYGYTF. The CDR3 DNA reads TGTGCCAGCAGCCAAGAGACAGGGGTAAACTATGGCTACACCTTC.

The chain employs TRBV18 and TRBJ2-7, with TRBD2 as a possible D gene (6 bases). Trimming cost V 1 base and J 0 bases, with 13 bases left between them. There are 16 residues in the CDR3. Germline lookup yields CDR1 KGHSH and CDR2 LQKENI. The CDR3 DNA reads as TGTGCCAGCTCACCACGCGGGACTTCTAGCTCCTACGAGCAGTACTTC. Protein product: CASSPRGTSSSYEQYF.

The chain has TRBV28 and TRBJ1-2; TRBD1 aligns across 9 bases. Germline V gene sequence: CDR1 MDHEN, CDR2 SYDVKM. This CDR3 has 13 amino acids. With 8 bases clipped from V and 2 bases from J, the junction kept 3 bases outside the gene matches. The CDR3 DNA is TGTGCCAGCGGGACAGGGCAGAACTATGGCTACACCTTC. This codes for CASGTGQNYGYTF.

This clone has just one count. The chain is built from TRBV6-6 and TRBJ2-3; 8 nucleotides line up with TRBD2. Germline V gives CDR1 MNHNY, CDR2 SVGAGI (reference sequence). This CDR3 is built from 16 residues. Trimming at V came to 7 bases and at J to 1 base, leaving 10 bases not matched to a gene. CDR3: CASTRGGETRTDTQYF. Here the CDR3 DNA reads TGTGCCAGCACCCGGGGGGGCGAAACCCGCACAGATACGCAGTATTTT.

The gene calls are TRBV4-1 and TRBJ1-6, with D possibly TRBD1 on 5 matching bases. CDR1 and CDR2 (germline): MGHRA, YSYEKL. The CDR3 has 15 residues. V lost 5 bases and J 7 bases, leaving 15 bases between the germline ends. CDR3 residues: CASSARGGRNSPLHF. In DNA, the CDR3 is TGCGCCAGCAGCGCCCGGGGGGGAAGGAATTCACCCCTCCACTTT.

The chain links TRBV12-5 to TRBJ2-7; TRBD1 matches at 7 bases. Trimming removed 7 bases from V and 5 bases from J; junction bases left unmatched: 8. From germline, CDR1 is LGHNT and CDR2 FRNRAP. The CDR3 runs to 13 residues. The CDR3 loop is CASAQTGYHEQYF. In nucleotides, the CDR3 is TGTGCTAGTGCCCAGACAGGGTACCACGAGCAGTACTTC.